This T cell receptor beta chain was found in a study of T cells in Graves' hyperthyroidism and ophthalmopathy. About the research overall: It was at initial diagnosis, before any treatment, that peripheral blood was collected.

Before ophthalmopathy appeared, progressors gave blood at initial hyperthyroidism diagnosis. As concerns this clonotype: Its antigen remains unknown.

Overall study results and limits: Researchers report that a 13 V-J model separated ophthalmopathy from stable hyperthyroidism.

TCR beta CDR3 regions were amplified from RNA. A set of HTBI primers served as the primers for a first-round RT-PCR of the TCR CDR3. TCRdb ran MiXCR on the multiplex PCR reads and lists one entry per CDR3 protein. The sample lists under 300,000 distinct CDR3 sequences; roughly 15% were seen once. The sample taken for sequencing was blood. This TCR was recovered from a woman aged 45-65 years with Graves' hyperthyroidism that later progressed to Graves' ophthalmopathy.

CDR3 residues: CASRLGQGSNQPQHF. Here the CDR3 DNA reads TGTGCCAGCAGGCTCGGACAGGGAAGCAATCAGCCCCAGCATTTT. This chain uses TRBV6-1 with TRBJ1-5, with 8 bases matching TRBD1. The trim removed 6 bases at V and 1 base at J, leaving 5 bases unmatched. This CDR3 contains 15 residues. Germline assignment: CDR1 MNHNS and CDR2 SASEGT.